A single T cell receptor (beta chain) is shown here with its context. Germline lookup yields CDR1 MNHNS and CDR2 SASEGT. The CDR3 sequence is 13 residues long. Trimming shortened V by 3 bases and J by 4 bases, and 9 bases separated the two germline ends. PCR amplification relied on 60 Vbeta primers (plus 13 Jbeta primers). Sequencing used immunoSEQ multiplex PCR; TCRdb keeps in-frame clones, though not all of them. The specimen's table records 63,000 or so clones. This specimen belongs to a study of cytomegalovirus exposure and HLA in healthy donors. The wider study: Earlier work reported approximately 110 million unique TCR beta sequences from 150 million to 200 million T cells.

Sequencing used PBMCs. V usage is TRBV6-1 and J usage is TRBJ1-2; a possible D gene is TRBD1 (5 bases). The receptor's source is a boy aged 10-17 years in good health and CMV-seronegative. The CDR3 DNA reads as TGTGCCAGCAGTGATAGACAGCTCTATGGCTACACCTTC. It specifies CASSDRQLYGYTF.